The clone carrying this T cell receptor (beta chain) appeared a few times. This sample was taken from a study of response to subunit inactivated influenza vaccine. CDR3 length equals 13 residues. Germline CDR1 reads KGHSH; CDR2 reads LQKENI. V dropped 9 bases and J dropped 2; count of bases not matched to a gene: 5. TCRdb ran MiXCR on the RT-PCR reads and lists one entry per CDR3 protein. The table lists about 540,000 distinct CDR3 sequences, roughly a quarter of them singletons. Another study also made use of these data, one on T cells expressing NK-cell markers. That source reports: Synthesis of TCR beta cDNA relied on 5'RACE template switching carrying UMIs.

The origin of this receptor is a middle-aged man who received an inactivated influenza vaccine. This sample comprised CD4+ T cells sorted from PBMCs, obtained 11 to 12 days after vaccination. V and J are TRBV18 and TRBJ2-5, with TRBD1 identical over 8 bases. CDR3 nucleotides: TGTGCCAGTGACAGGGGACCTCAAGAGACCCAGTACTTC. Amino acids: CASDRGPQETQYF. Using reference TRBV18 and TRBJ2-5 for the parts outside the CDR3, the full variable domain is NAGVMQNPRHLVRRRGQEARLRCSPMKGHSHVYWYRQLPEEGLKFMVYLQKENIIDESGMPKERFSAEFPKEGPSILRIQQVVRGDSAAYFCASDRGPQETQYFGPGTRLLVL.